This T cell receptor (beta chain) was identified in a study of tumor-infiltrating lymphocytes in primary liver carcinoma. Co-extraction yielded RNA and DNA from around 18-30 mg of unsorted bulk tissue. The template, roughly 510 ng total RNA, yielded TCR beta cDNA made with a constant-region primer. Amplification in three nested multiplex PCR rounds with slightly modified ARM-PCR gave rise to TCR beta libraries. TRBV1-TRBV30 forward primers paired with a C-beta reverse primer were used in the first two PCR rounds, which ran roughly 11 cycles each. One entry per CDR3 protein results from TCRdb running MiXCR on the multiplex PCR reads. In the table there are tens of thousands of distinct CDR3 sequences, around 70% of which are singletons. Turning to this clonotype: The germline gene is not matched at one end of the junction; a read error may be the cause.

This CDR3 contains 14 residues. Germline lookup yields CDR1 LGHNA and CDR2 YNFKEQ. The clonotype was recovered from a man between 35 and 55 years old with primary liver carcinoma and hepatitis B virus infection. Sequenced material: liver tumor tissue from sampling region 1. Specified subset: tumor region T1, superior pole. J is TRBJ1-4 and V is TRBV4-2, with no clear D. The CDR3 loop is CASSQRSRGSKPFF. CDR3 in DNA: TGTGCCAGCAGCCAAAGGTCGAGAGGGTCAAAACCGTTTTTT.